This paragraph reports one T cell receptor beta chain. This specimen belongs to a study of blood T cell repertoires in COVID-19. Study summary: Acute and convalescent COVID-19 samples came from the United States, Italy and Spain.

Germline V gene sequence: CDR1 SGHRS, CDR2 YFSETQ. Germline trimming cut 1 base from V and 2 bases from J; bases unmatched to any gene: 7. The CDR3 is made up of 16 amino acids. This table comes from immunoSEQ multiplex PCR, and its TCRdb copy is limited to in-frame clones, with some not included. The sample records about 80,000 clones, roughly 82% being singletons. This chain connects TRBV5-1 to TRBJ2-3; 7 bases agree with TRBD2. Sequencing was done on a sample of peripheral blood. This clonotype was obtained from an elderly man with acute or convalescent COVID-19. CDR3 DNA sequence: TGCGCCAGCAGCTTGCGAGCTAGCGGAAACACAGATACGCAGTATTTT. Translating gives CASSLRASGNTDTQYF.